The source of this T cell receptor (beta chain) is a study of T cell repertoires in cytomegalovirus infection. Study as a whole: Matching HLA type, along with CMV infection, was indicated by public TCR beta signatures. Findings of the study overall: Adding up the frequency of public TCR beta families identified people who carried CMV plus the relevant HLA. Clonotype analysis showed dominance of the ex vivo response by HLA-C-restricted CMV-specific TCR beta clonotypes.

In TCRdb, the reads were re-called with MiXCR into one record per CDR3 protein. The sample records approximately 390,000 distinct CDR3 sequences, around a third being singletons. Of note for this clonotype: Antigen unknown.

Germline V gene sequence: CDR1 SEHNR, CDR2 FQNEAQ (reference sequence). V lost 5 bases and J lost 0, with 10 bases in between. The CDR3 is 14 residues long. The TCR comes from a human donor in good health (CMV status not recorded). Some clones in this sample may be carry-over from other donors' samples. The gene calls are TRBV7-9 and TRBJ2-5; tentatively, D is TRBD2 (5 bases). Material: cultured PBMCs, obtained from culture after CMV antigen stimulation. Here the CDR3 DNA reads TGTGCCAGCAGCCCACTAGAGTACCAAGAGACCCAGTACTTC. It is translated as CASSPLEYQETQYF. Full variable domain (outside the CDR3, taken from reference TRBV7-9 and TRBJ2-5): DTGVSQNPRHKITKRGQNVTFRCDPISEHNRLYWYRQTLGQGPEFLTYFQNEAQLEKSRLLSDRFSAERPKGSFSTLEIQRTEQGDSAMYLCASSPLEYQETQYFGPGTRLLVL.